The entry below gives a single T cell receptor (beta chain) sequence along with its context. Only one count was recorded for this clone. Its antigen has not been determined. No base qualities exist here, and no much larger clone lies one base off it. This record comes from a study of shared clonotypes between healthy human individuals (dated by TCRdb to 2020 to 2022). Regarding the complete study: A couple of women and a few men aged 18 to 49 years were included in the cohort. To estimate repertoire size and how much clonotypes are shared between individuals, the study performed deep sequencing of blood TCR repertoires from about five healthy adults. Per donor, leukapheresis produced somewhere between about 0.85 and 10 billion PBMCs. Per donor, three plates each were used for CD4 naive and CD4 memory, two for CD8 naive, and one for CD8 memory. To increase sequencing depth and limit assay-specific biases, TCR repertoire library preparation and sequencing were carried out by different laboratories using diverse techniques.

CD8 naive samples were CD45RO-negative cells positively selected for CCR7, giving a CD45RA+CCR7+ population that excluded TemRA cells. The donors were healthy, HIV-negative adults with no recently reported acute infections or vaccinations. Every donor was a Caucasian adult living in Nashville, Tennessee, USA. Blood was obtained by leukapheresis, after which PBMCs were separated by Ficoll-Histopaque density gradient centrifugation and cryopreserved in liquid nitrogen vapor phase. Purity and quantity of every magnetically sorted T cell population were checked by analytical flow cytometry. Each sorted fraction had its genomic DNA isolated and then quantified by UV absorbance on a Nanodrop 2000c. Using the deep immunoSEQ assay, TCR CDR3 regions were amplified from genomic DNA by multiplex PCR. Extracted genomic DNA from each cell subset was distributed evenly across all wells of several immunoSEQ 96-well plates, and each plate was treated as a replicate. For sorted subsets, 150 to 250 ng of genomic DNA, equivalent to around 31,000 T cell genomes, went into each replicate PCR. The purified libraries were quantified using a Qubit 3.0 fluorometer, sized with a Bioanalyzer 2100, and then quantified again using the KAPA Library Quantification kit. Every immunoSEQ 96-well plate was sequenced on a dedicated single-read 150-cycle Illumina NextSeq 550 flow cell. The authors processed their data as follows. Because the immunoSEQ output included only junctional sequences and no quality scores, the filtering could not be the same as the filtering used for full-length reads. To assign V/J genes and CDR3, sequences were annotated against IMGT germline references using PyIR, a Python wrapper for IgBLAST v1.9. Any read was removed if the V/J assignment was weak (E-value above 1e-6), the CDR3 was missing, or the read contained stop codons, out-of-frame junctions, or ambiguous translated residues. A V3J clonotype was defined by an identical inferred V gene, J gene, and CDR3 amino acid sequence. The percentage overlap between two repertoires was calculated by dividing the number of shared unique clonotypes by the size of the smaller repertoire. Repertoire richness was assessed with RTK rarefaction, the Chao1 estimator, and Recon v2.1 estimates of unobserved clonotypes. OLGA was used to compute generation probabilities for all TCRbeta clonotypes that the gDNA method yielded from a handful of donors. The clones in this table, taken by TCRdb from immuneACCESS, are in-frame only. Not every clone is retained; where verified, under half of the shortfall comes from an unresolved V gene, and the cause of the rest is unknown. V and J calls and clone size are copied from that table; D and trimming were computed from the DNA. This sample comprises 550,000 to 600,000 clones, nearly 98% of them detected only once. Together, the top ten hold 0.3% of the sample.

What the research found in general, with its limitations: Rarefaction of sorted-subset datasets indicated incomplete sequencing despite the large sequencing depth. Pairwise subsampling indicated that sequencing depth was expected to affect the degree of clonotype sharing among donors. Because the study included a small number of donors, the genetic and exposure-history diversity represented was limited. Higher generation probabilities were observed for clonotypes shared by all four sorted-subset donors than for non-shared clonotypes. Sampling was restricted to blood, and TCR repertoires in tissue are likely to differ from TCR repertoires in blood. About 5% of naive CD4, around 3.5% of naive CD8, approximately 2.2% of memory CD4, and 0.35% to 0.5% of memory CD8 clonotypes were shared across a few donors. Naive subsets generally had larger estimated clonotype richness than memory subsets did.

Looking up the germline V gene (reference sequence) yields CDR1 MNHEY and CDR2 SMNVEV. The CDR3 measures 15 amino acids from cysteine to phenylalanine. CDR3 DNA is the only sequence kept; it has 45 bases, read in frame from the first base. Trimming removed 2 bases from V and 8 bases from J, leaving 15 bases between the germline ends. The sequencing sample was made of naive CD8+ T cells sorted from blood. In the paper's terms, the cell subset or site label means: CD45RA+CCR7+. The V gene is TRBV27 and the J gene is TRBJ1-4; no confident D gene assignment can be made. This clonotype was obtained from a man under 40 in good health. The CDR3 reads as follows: CASSLIPSPKEKLFF. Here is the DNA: TGTGCCAGCAGTTTAATCCCGTCCCCGAAGGAAAAACTGTTTTTT.